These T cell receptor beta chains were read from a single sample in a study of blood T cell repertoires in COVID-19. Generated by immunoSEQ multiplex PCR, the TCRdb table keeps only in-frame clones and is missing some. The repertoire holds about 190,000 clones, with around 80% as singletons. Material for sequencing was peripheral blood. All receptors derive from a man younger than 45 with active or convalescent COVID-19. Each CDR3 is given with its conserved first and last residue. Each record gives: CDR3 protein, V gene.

CDR3 protein: CASSFSGQLDEQFF
V gene: TRBV7-8

CDR3 protein: CASSRETGFSSSAGELFF
V gene: TRBV7-9

CDR3 protein: CASSREGTGRTDTQYF
V gene: TRBV23-1

CDR3 protein: CASSSSSGGAPAGETQYF
V gene: TRBV7-9

CDR3 protein: CATSEERFDGYTF
V gene: TRBV24-1

CDR3 protein: CASSQDNHRGSYGYTF
V gene: TRBV14

CDR3 protein: CASSLQGNEKLFF
V gene: TRBV5-1

CDR3 protein: CASSSGLAGDFYEQYF
V gene: TRBV7-9

CDR3 protein: CAWSLSSGANVLTF
V gene: TRBV30

CDR3 protein: CSVRDSVAYEQYF
V gene: TRBV29-1

CDR3 protein: CASSIGLFSGSKAYEQYF
V gene: TRBV19

CDR3 protein: CASSGLAETQYF
V gene: TRBV6-2/TRBV6-3

CDR3 protein: CAIFGGGYGYTF
V gene: TRBV10-3

CDR3 protein: CASRELAQGASYGYTF
V gene: TRBV19

CDR3 protein: CASSMRLAVAQYF
V gene: TRBV5-6

CDR3 protein: CASSLRGDSTNYGYTF
V gene: TRBV2

CDR3 protein: CSGARGYGELFF
V gene: TRBV29-1

CDR3 protein: CASSLGFREVRNEQFF
V gene: TRBV7-2

CDR3 protein: CASSYWLADTYEQYF
V gene: TRBV6-2/TRBV6-3

CDR3 protein: CASSYTIGGGNEKLFF
V gene: TRBV6-6

CDR3 protein: CASSPGTGNAEETQYF
V gene: TRBV11-3

CDR3 protein: CASSPQGAWGYTF
V gene: TRBV18

CDR3 protein: CASRADRWSGYTF
V gene: TRBV5-1

CDR3 protein: CAWSAAAMNTEAFF
V gene: TRBV30

CDR3 protein: CASRTSGITDTQYF
V gene: TRBV10-2

CDR3 protein: CASSPPGQGFTEAFF
V gene: TRBV11-3

CDR3 protein: CASSVVGTGEGTQYF
V gene: TRBV9

CDR3 protein: CAWGQGVSSYEQYF
V gene: TRBV30